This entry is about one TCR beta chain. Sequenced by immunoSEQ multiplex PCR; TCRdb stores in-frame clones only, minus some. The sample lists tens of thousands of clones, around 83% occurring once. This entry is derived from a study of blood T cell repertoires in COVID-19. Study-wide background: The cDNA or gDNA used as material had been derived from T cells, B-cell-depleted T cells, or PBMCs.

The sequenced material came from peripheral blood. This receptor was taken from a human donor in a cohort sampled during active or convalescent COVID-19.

The CDR3 spells CASSPGALGTEAFF. CDR3 coding DNA: TGTGCCAGCAGCCCAGGGGCTTTGGGAACTGAAGCTTTCTTT. V is TRBV7-3 and J is TRBJ1-1, with a tentative D call TRBD1 (6 bases). The germline V and J ends were trimmed by 5 bases and 5 bases, with 15 bases remaining between them. This CDR3 is built from 14 residues. Germline CDR1 reads SGHTA; CDR2 reads FQGTGA.